This entry is about one T cell receptor (beta chain). The sample belongs to a study of cytomegalovirus exposure and HLA in healthy donors. The PCR employed 60 Vbeta primers together with 13 Jbeta primers. Assay used: immunoSEQ multiplex PCR; TCRdb lists only in-frame clones, some missing. The data hold under 110,000 clones, with 60% to 80% observed a single time. Sequencing used PBMCs. This TCR came from a man aged 35 to 55 in good health and CMV-seronegative.

The CDR3 coding sequence is TGTGCCAGCAGCCCGAGAGGCGGGGGGACGTACCAAGAGACCCAGTACTTC. Translated, it gives CASSPRGGGTYQETQYF. The chain combines TRBV13 with TRBJ2-5; 8 bases line up with TRBD2. CDR1 and CDR2 (germline): PRHDT, FYEKMQ (reference sequence). The CDR3 consists of 17 residues. J was trimmed by 0 bases and V by 5 bases; bases with no gene match: 11.